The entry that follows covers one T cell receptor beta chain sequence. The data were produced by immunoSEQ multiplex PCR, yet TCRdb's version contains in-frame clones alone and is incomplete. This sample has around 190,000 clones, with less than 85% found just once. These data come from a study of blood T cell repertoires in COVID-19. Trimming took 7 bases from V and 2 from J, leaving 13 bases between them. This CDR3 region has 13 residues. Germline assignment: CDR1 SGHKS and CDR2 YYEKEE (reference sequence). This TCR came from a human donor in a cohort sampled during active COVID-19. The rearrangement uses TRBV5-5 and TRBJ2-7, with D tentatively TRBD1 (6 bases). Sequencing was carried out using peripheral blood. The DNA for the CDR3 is TGTGCCAGCGTACAGGGCGCGCCCTACGAGCAGTACTTC. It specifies CASVQGAPYEQYF.